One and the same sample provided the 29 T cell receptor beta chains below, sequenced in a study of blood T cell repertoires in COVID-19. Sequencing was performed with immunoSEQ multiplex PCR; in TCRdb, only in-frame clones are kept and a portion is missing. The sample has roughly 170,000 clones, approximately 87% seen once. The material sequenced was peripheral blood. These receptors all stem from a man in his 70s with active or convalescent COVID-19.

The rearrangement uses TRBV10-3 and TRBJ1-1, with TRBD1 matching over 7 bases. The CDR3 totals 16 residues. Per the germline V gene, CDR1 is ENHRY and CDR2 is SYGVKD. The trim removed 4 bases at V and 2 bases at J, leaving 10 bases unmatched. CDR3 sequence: CAISGPKYRGNTEAFF. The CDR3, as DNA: TGTGCCATCAGTGGCCCGAAATACAGGGGAAACACTGAAGCTTTCTTT.

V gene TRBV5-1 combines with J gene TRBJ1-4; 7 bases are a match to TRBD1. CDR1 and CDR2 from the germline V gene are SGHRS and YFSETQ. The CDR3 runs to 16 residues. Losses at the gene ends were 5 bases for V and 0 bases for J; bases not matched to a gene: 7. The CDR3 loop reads CASSRGDSATNEKLFF. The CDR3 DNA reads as TGCGCCAGCAGTAGGGGGGACAGTGCAACTAATGAAAAACTGTTTTTT. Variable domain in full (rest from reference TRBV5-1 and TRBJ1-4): KAGVTQTPRYLIKTRGQQVTLSCSPISGHRSVSWYQQTPGQGLQFLFEYFSETQRNKGNFPGRFSGRQFSNSRSEMNVSTLELGDSALYLCASSRGDSATNEKLFFGSGTQLSVL.

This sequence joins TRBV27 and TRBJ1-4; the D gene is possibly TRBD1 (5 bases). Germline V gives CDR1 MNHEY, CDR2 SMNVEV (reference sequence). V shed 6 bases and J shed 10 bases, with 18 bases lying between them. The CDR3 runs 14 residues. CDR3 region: CASRPGSLRGKLFF. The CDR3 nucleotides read TGTGCCAGCAGGCCAGGCTCCCTAAGGGGAAAACTGTTTTTT.

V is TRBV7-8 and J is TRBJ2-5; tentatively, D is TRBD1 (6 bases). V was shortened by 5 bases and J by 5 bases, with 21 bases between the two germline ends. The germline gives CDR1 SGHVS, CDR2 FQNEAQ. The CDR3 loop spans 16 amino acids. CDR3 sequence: CASSASSNRAGETQYF. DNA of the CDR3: TGTGCCAGCAGCGCTTCCTCAAACAGGGCAGGGGAGACCCAGTACTTC. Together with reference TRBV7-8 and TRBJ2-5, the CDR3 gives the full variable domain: GAGVSQSPRYKVAKRGQDVALRCDPISGHVSLFWYQQALGQGPEFLTYFQNEAQLDKSGLPSDRFFAERPEGSVSTLKIQRTQQEDSAVYLCASSASSNRAGETQYFGPGTRLLVL.

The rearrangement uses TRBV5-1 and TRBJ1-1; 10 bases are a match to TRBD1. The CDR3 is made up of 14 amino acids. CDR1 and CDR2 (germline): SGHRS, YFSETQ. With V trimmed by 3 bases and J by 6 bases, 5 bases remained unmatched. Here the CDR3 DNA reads TGCGCCAGCAGCTGGGGACAGGGGAGATCTGAAGCTTTCTTT. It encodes CASSWGQGRSEAFF.

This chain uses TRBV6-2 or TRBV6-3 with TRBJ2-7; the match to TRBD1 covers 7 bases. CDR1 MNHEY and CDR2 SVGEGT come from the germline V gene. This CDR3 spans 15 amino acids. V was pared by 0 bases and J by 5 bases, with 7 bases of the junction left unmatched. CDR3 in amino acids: CASSYSSHRGNEQYF. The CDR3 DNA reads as TGTGCCAGCAGTTACTCGAGCCACAGGGGTAACGAGCAGTACTTC.

The CDR3 DNA sequence: TGTGCCATCAGTGAGACTGACACCTACGAGCAGTACTTC. It encodes CAISETDTYEQYF. The chain joins TRBV10-3 to TRBJ2-7; D is ambiguous. Germline CDR1 reads ENHRY; CDR2 reads SYGVKD. Trimming took 2 bases from V and 2 from J, leaving 7 bases between them. The CDR3 runs to 13 residues.

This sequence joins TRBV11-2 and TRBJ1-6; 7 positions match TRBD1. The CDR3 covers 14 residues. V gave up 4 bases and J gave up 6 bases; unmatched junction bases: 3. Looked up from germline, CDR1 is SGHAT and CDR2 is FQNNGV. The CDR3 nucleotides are TGTGCCAGCAGCTCCGGGGACAGTAATTCACCCCTCCACTTT. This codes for CASSSGDSNSPLHF.

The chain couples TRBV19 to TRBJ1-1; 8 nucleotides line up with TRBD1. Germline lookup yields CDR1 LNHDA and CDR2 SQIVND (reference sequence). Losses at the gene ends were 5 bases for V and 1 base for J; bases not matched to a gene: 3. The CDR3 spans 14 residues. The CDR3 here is CASSGDRWNTEAFF. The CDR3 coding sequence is TGTGCCAGTAGTGGGGACAGGTGGAACACTGAAGCTTTCTTT.

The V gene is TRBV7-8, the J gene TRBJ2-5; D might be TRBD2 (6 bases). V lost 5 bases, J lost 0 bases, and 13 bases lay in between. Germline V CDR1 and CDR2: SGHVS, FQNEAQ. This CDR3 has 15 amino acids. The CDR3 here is CASSRVGDYQETQYF. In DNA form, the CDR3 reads TGTGCCAGCAGCCGGGTGGGGGACTACCAAGAGACCCAGTACTTC. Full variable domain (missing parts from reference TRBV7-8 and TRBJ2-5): GAGVSQSPRYKVAKRGQDVALRCDPISGHVSLFWYQQALGQGPEFLTYFQNEAQLDKSGLPSDRFFAERPEGSVSTLKIQRTQQEDSAVYLCASSRVGDYQETQYFGPGTRLLVL.

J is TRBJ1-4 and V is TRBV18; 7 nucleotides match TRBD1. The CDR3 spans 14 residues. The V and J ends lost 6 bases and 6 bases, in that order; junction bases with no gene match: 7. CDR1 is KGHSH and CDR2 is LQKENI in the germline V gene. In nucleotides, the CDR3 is TGTGCCAGCTCCCAGGGGGGCTTGGATGAAAAACTGTTTTTT. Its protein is CASSQGGLDEKLFF.

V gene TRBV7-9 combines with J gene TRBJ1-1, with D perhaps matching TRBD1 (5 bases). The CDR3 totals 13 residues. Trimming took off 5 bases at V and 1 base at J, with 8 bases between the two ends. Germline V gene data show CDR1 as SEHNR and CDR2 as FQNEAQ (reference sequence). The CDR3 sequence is CASSLTANTEAFF. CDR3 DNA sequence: TGTGCCAGCAGCCTGACAGCGAACACTGAAGCTTTCTTT.

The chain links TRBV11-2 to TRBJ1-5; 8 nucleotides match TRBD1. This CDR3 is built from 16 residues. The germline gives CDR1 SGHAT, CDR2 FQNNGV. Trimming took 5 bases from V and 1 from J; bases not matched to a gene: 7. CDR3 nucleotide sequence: TGTGCCAGCAGCCGCGGACAGGGCCCCAGCAATCAGCCCCAGCATTTT. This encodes CASSRGQGPSNQPQHF.

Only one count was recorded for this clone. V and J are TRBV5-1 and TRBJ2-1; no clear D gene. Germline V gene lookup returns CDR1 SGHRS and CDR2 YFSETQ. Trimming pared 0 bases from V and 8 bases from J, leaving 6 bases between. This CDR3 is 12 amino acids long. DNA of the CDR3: TGCGCCAGCAGCTTGGGAGGCCATGAGCAGTTCTTC. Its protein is CASSLGGHEQFF. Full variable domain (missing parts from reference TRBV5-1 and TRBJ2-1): KAGVTQTPRYLIKTRGQQVTLSCSPISGHRSVSWYQQTPGQGLQFLFEYFSETQRNKGNFPGRFSGRQFSNSRSEMNVSTLELGDSALYLCASSLGGHEQFFGPGTRLTVL.

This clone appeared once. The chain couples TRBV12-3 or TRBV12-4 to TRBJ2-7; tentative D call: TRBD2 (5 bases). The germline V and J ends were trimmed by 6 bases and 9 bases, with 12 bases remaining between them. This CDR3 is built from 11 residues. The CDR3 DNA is TGTGCCAGCAGGATTACCGGAGGGCAGTACTTC. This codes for CASRITGGQYF.

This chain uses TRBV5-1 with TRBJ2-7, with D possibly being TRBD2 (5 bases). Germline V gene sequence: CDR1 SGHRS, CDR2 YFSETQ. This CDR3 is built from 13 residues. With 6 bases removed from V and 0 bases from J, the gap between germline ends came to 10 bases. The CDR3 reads CASKEVSSYEQYF. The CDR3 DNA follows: TGCGCCAGCAAGGAGGTCAGCTCCTACGAGCAGTACTTC. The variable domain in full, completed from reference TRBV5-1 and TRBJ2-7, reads KAGVTQTPRYLIKTRGQQVTLSCSPISGHRSVSWYQQTPGQGLQFLFEYFSETQRNKGNFPGRFSGRQFSNSRSEMNVSTLELGDSALYLCASKEVSSYEQYFGPGTRLTVT.

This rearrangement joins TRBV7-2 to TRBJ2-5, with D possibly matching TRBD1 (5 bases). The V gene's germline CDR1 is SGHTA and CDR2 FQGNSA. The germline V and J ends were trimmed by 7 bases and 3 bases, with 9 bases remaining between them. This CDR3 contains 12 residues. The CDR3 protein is CASTPTEETQYF. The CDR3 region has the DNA TGTGCCAGCACGCCGACAGAAGAGACCCAGTACTTC.

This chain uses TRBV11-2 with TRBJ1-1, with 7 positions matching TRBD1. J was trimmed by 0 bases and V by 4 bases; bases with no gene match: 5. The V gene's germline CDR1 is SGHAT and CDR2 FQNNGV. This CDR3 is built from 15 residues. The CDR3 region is CASSSNRGVNTEAFF. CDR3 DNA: TGTGCCAGCAGCTCAAACAGGGGCGTGAACACTGAAGCTTTCTTT.

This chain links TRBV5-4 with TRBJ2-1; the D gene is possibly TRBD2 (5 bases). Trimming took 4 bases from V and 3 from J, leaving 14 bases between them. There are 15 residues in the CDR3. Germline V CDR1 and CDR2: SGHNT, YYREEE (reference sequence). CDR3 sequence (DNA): TGTGCCAGCAGCCCCAAGGACTCCTTCTACAATGAGCAGTTCTTC. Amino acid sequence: CASSPKDSFYNEQFF.

The DNA of the CDR3 is TGTGCCAGCAGTTACCCTCCCCGGGTGGTATACGAGCAGTACTTC. Translated: CASSYPPRVVYEQYF. The chain recombines TRBV6-2 or TRBV6-3 with TRBJ2-7; no firm D call. The V gene lost 2 bases and the J gene lost 4 bases, with 15 bases spanning the gap. Germline V CDR1 and CDR2: MNHEY, SVGEGT. CDR3 length equals 15 residues.

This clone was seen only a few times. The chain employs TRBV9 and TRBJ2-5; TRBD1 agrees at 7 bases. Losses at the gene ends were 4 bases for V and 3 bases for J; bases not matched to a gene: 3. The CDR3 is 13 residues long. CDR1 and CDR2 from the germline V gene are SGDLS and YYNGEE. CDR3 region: CASSFQGEETQYF. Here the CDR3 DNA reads TGTGCCAGCAGCTTCCAGGGGGAAGAGACCCAGTACTTC.

DNA of the CDR3: TGTGCCAGCAGCTTAGCGGCAGCGTACCAAGAGACCCAGTACTTC. Its translation: CASSLAAAYQETQYF. The chain carries TRBV7-9 and TRBJ2-5; D ambiguous. This CDR3 comprises 15 residues. The ends were cut back, 0 bases at V and 0 bases at J, with 8 bases in the middle. The germline V gene encodes CDR1 SEHNR and CDR2 FQNEAQ (reference sequence).

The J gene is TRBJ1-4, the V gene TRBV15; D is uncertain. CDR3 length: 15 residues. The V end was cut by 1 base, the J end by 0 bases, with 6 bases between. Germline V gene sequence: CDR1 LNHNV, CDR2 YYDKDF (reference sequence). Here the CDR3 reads CATSRGGTTNEKLFF. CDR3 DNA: TGTGCCACCAGCAGAGGAGGGACAACTAATGAAAAACTGTTTTTT. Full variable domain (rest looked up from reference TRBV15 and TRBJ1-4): DAMVIQNPRYQVTQFGKPVTLSCSQTLNHNVMYWYQQKSSQAPKLLFHYYDKDFNNEADTPDNFQSRRPNTSFCFLDIRSPGLGDTAMYLCATSRGGTTNEKLFFGSGTQLSVL.

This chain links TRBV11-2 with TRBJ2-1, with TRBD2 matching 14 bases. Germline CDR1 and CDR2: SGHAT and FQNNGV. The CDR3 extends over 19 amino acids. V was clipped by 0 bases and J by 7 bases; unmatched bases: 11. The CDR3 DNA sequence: TGTGCCAGCAGCTTAGATACGGGGACTAGCGGGAGTGAGGTGAATGAGCAGTTCTTC. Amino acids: CASSLDTGTSGSEVNEQFF.

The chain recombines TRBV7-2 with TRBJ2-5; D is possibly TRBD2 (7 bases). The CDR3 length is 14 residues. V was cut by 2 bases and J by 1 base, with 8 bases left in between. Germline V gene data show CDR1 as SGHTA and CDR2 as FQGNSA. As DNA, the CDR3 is TGTGCCAGCAGCTTACGGGGGGCCCAAGAGACCCAGTACTTC. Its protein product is CASSLRGAQETQYF.

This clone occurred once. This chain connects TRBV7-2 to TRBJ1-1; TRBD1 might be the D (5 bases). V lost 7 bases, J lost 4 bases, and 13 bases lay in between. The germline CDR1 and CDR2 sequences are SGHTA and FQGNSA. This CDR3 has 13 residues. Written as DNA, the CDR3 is TGTGCCAGCAACATACGGGGGGGCACTGAAGCTTTCTTT. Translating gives CASNIRGGTEAFF.

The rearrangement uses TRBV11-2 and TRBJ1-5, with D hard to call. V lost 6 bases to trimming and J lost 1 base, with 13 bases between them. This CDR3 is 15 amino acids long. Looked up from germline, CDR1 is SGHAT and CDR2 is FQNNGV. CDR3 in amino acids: CASRLGFTSNQPQHF. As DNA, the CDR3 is TGTGCCAGCAGGTTGGGCTTTACCAGCAATCAGCCCCAGCATTTT.

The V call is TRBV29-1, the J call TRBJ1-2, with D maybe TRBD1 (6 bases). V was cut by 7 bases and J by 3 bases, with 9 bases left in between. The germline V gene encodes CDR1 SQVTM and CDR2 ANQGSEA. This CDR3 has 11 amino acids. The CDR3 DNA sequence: TGCAGCGCGGGGGCTGACTATGGCTACACCTTC. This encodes CSAGADYGYTF.

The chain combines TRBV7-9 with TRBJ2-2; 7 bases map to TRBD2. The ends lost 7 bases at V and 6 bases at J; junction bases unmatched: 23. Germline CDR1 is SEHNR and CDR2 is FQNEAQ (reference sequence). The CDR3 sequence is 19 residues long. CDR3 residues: CASTQSLTRGNAVAGELFF. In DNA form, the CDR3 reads TGTGCCAGCACCCAAAGCTTAACGCGGGGGAACGCAGTGGCCGGGGAGCTGTTTTTT.